Below are 20 T cell receptor beta chains sequenced from a single sample in a study of OX40 agonist ivuxolimab in advanced cancers. The method was immunoSEQ multiplex PCR; TCRdb's version includes in-frame clones alone and lacks a portion of them. The sample consists of tens of thousands of clones, approximately 94% of them appearing once. Here the sequenced sample was CD4+ or CD8+ T cells sorted from blood, taken in a trial of the OX40 agonist ivuxolimab. The receptors shown here come from an adult with an advanced solid tumor such as melanoma, head and neck, liver or kidney cancer.

This sequence joins TRBV5-4 and TRBJ1-1; 8 bases agree with TRBD1. Losses at the gene ends were 4 bases for V and 6 bases for J; bases not matched to a gene: 11. The CDR3 loop spans 15 amino acids. CDR1 and CDR2 (germline): SGHNT, YYREEE (reference sequence). The CDR3 bases are TGTGCCAGCAGCACCTCCGGGACAGGAAGTTCTGAAGCTTTCTTT. Translating it yields CASSTSGTGSSEAFF.

This clone was observed once. The rearrangement links TRBV28 to TRBJ2-1, with D tentatively TRBD2 (6 bases). CDR3 size: 14 residues. Germline V lookup: CDR1 MDHEN, CDR2 SYDVKM. Trimming took 6 bases from V and 6 from J, leaving 15 bases between them. The CDR3 DNA sequence: TGTGCCAGCAGCCTCGGGAGCGGGTCCAATGAGCAGTTCTTC. Translated: CASSLGSGSNEQFF.

The count of this clone is one. The chain combines TRBV7-2 with TRBJ2-5; D is possibly TRBD2 (5 bases). CDR3 length: 15 residues. Deletions cut 5 bases from V and 2 bases from J, with 15 bases between. Germline CDR1 is SGHTA and CDR2 is FQGNSA. The chain's CDR3 is CASSPGTWRQETQYF. The CDR3 region has the DNA TGTGCCAGCAGCCCGGGAACTTGGCGACAAGAGACCCAGTACTTC.

This clone was seen a single time. The rearrangement joins TRBV5-5 to TRBJ2-7; TRBD1 matches 7 bases. The ends lost 8 bases at V and 7 bases at J; junction bases unmatched: 9. Germline loops: CDR1 SGHKS, CDR2 YYEKEE (reference sequence). This CDR3 contains 12 residues. DNA for the CDR3: TGTGCCAGTACTGACAGGGTTCGGGAGCAGTACTTC. This encodes CASTDRVREQYF.

This rearrangement joins TRBV27 to TRBJ2-6; D remains unclear. The CDR3 spans 16 residues. CDR1 and CDR2 from the germline V gene are MNHEY and SMNVEV (reference sequence). V lost 5 bases, J lost 4 bases, and 15 bases lay in between. In nucleotides, the CDR3 is TGTGCCAGCAGTGCACTAACACCCGCCGGGGCCAACGTCCTGACTTTC. Amino acid sequence: CASSALTPAGANVLTF.

The V and J genes are TRBV11-1 and TRBJ2-4; possibly TRBD1 for D (6 bases). Germline assignment: CDR1 SGHAT and CDR2 FQDESV (reference sequence). The CDR3 is 12 amino acids. V lost 9 bases to trimming and J lost 3 bases, with 9 bases between them. CDR3 sequence: CASGGGKNIQYF. CDR3 DNA sequence: TGTGCCAGTGGGGGCGGCAAAAACATTCAGTACTTC. Variable domain in full (rest from reference TRBV11-1 and TRBJ2-4): EAEVAQSPRYKITEKSQAVAFWCDPISGHATLYWYRQILGQGPELLVQFQDESVVDDSQLPKDRFSAERLKGVDSTLKIQPAELGDSAMYLCASGGGKNIQYFGAGTRLSVL.

J is TRBJ2-7 and V is TRBV7-9; 9 bases line up with TRBD1. Losses at the gene ends were 1 base for V and 5 bases for J; bases not matched to a gene: 6. Germline CDR1 and CDR2: SEHNR and FQNEAQ (reference sequence). CDR3 size: 15 residues. The CDR3 coding sequence is TGTGCCAGCAGCTTAGGTCCGGGACAGGGCAACGAGCAGTACTTC. Its translation is CASSLGPGQGNEQYF.

V and J are TRBV4-1 and TRBJ2-1, with 9 nucleotides matching TRBD1. The CDR3 covers 15 residues. With V trimmed by 2 bases and J by 6 bases, 5 bases remained unmatched. CDR1 MGHRA and CDR2 YSYEKL come from the germline V gene. The CDR3 protein is CASSQIPDRGNEQFF. CDR3 nucleotides: TGCGCCAGCAGCCAAATCCCGGACAGGGGCAATGAGCAGTTCTTC.

The chain uses TRBV11-2 and TRBJ2-4, with 8 bases fitting TRBD1. V was clipped by 6 bases and J by 2 bases; unmatched bases: 9. This CDR3 region has 16 residues. Germline CDR1 and CDR2: SGHAT and FQNNGV. The CDR3 region is CASREPQGASKNIQYF. The CDR3 DNA sequence: TGTGCCAGCAGGGAACCCCAGGGGGCGTCCAAAAACATTCAGTACTTC.

A remark on this clone: One end of the junction is discordant with germline, which a read error may explain. V and J are TRBV19 and TRBJ2-7; 7 bases fit TRBD1. The CDR3 has 10 amino acids. CDR1 is LNHDA and CDR2 is SQIVND in the germline V gene (reference sequence). The CDR3 DNA reads TGTGCCAGTAGGGGTGGACAGGTGATCTTC. Amino acid sequence: CASRGGQVIF.

As for this clone: The final CDR3 position lacks the conserved phenylalanine or tryptophan, pointing to a likely read error. The chain uses TRBV6-5 and TRBJ2-7; unclear D gene. Germline V CDR1 and CDR2: MNHEY, SVGAGI. The CDR3 is made up of 15 amino acids. V gave up 6 bases and J gave up 6 bases, with 21 bases separating them. CDR3 sequence: CASSSKPRDGPEQYL. As DNA, the CDR3 is TGTGCCAGCAGCTCCAAGCCCCGCGACGGACCCGAGCAGTACCTC.

The rearrangement links TRBV6-5 to TRBJ1-1, with 8 bases fitting TRBD1. Trimming cost V 6 bases and J 5 bases; bases outside gene matches: 11. CDR1 and CDR2 (germline): MNHEY, SVGAGI. The CDR3 is 15 amino acids. The CDR3 reads CASRDRAPTGTEAFF. In nucleotides, the CDR3 is TGTGCCAGCAGGGACAGGGCCCCTACGGGGACTGAAGCTTTCTTT.

This rearrangement joins TRBV9 to TRBJ2-7; D gene unclear. V lost 0 bases to trimming and J lost 4 bases, with 20 bases between them. The CDR3 is 17 residues long. CDR1 and CDR2 from the germline V gene are SGDLS and YYNGEE. This CDR3 is CASSVEGQTFWSYEQYF. The CDR3 nucleotides are TGTGCCAGCAGCGTAGAAGGGCAGACTTTTTGGAGTTACGAGCAGTACTTC.

The rearrangement links TRBV5-1 to TRBJ1-2, with D maybe TRBD1 (5 bases). Trimming removed 0 bases from V and 5 bases from J, with 11 bases in between. Germline V gene lookup returns CDR1 SGHRS and CDR2 YFSETQ. This CDR3 has 14 amino acids. The CDR3 bases are TGCGCCAGCAGCTTGGCTGGGACCACGTATGGCTACACCTTC. Translation gives CASSLAGTTYGYTF.

V gene TRBV27 combines with J gene TRBJ2-7; 7 nucleotides agree with TRBD1. CDR3 length: 13 amino acids. Germline V gene sequence: CDR1 MNHEY, CDR2 SMNVEV (reference sequence). V gave up 6 bases and J gave up 2 bases; unmatched junction bases: 4. In DNA, the CDR3 is TGTGCCAGCAGCCGGGGACAGACCTACGAGCAGTACTTC. Residues: CASSRGQTYEQYF.

The chain uses TRBV9 and TRBJ2-1; the match to TRBD2 covers 13 bases. Germline loops: CDR1 SGDLS, CDR2 YYNGEE. V was pared by 3 bases and J by 6 bases, with 6 bases of the junction left unmatched. The CDR3 spans 16 residues. DNA of the CDR3: TGTGCCAGCAGCGCCTCCGGGACTAGCGGGGCCAATGAGCAGTTCTTC. As protein: CASSASGTSGANEQFF.

This chain joins TRBV5-4 and TRBJ2-1; D gene uncertain. The CDR3 is made up of 14 amino acids. The V end lost 3 bases, the J end lost 4 bases, and 11 bases lay between the germline ends. CDR1 is SGHNT, CDR2 YYREEE, per germline (reference sequence). Here the CDR3 DNA reads TGTGCCAGCAGCTCCCGGAGTTTTTACAATGAGCAGTTCTTC. Translated, it gives CASSSRSFYNEQFF.

J is TRBJ1-1 and V is TRBV28, with no clear D. V was cut by 4 bases and J by 1 base, with 13 bases left in between. There are 15 residues in the CDR3. The germline V gene has CDR1 MDHEN and CDR2 SYDVKM. CDR3 amino acids: CASSSIGLTNTEAFF. The CDR3 DNA follows: TGTGCCAGCAGTTCCATCGGACTGACGAACACTGAAGCTTTCTTT.

The chain couples TRBV10-3 to TRBJ2-5; D gene uncertain. The CDR3 consists of 16 residues. V dropped 0 bases and J dropped 2 bases, with 13 bases sitting between them. The germline CDR1 and CDR2 sequences are ENHRY and SYGVKD. CDR3 sequence reads: CAISESGIGYQETQYF. The DNA for the CDR3 is TGTGCCATCAGTGAGTCAGGGATAGGATATCAAGAGACCCAGTACTTC.

DNA of the CDR3: TGTGCCAGCAGCGTAGGAGGGGGGCTCTTCTCCTACGAGCAGTACTTC. This gives the protein CASSVGGGLFSYEQYF. V and J are TRBV9 and TRBJ2-7, with D possibly called TRBD1 or TRBD2 (6 bases each). V was cut by 0 bases and J by 0 bases, with 13 bases left in between. Germline CDR1 and CDR2: SGDLS and YYNGEE. The CDR3 spans 16 residues. Combining the CDR3 with reference TRBV9 and TRBJ2-7 gives the whole variable domain DSGVTQTPKHLITATGQRVTLRCSPRSGDLSVYWYQQSLDQGLQFLIQYYNGEERAKGNILERFSAQQFPDLHSELNLSSLELGDSALYFCASSVGGGLFSYEQYFGPGTRLTVT.